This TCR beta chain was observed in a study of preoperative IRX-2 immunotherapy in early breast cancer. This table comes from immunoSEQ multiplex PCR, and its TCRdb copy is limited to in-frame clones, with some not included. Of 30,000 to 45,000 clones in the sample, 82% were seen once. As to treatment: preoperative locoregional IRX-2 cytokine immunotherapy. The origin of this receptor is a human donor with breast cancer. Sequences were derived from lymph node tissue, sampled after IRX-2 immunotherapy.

The CDR3 nucleotides read TGTGCCAGCAGCTTAGAACCAGGGGGGTACGAGCAGTACTTC. Translation gives CASSLEPGGYEQYF. This sequence joins TRBV11-3 and TRBJ2-7; D is perhaps TRBD1 (7 bases). This CDR3 contains 14 residues. Germline values: CDR1 SGHNT, CDR2 YENEEA. The V and J ends lost 0 bases and 4 bases respectively, with 10 bases between them.